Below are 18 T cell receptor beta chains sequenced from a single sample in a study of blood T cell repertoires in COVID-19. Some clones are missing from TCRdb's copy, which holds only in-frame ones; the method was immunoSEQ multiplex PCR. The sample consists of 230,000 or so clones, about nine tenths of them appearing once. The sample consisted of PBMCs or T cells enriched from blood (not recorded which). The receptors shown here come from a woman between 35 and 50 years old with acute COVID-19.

CDR3 nucleotide sequence: TGTGCCAGTAGAGGACAGCTGAACACCGGGGAGCTGTTTTTT. This encodes CASRGQLNTGELFF. The chain employs TRBV19 and TRBJ2-2, with D perhaps matching TRBD1 (6 bases). This CDR3 comprises 14 residues. The ends were cut back, 6 bases at V and 1 base at J, with 9 bases in the middle. The germline V gene has CDR1 LNHDA and CDR2 SQIVND (reference sequence).

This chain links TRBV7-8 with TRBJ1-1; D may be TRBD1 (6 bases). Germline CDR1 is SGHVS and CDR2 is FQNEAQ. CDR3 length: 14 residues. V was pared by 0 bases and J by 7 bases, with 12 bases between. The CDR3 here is CASSLAPRTDEAFF. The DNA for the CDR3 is TGTGCCAGCAGCTTAGCCCCCAGGACAGATGAAGCTTTCTTT.

The CDR3 DNA follows: TGCGCCAGCAGCACGACAGGGGTGGAATCCTATGGCTACACCTTC. Amino acid sequence: CASSTTGVESYGYTF. The rearrangement links TRBV5-1 to TRBJ1-2; TRBD1 matches at 8 bases. The CDR3 totals 15 residues. The ends lost 4 bases at V and 4 bases at J; junction bases unmatched: 9. Germline values: CDR1 SGHRS, CDR2 YFSETQ.

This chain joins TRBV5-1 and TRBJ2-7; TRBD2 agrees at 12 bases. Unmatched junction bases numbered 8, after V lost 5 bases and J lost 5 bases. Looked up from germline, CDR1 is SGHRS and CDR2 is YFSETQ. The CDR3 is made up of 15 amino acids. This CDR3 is CASSSLAGGTHEQYF. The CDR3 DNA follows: TGCGCCAGCAGTTCACTAGCGGGGGGAACCCACGAGCAGTACTTC. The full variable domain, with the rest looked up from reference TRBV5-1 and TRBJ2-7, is KAGVTQTPRYLIKTRGQQVTLSCSPISGHRSVSWYQQTPGQGLQFLFEYFSETQRNKGNFPGRFSGRQFSNSRSEMNVSTLELGDSALYLCASSSLAGGTHEQYFGPGTRLTVT.

The chain's CDR3 is CASSSRDTTHEKLFF. DNA for the CDR3: TGTGCCAGCAGTTCCCGGGACACTACTCATGAAAAACTGTTTTTT. The chain is built from TRBV27 and TRBJ1-4; maybe TRBD1 (6 bases). Trimming cost V 4 bases and J 6 bases, with 15 bases left between them. The germline V gene has CDR1 MNHEY and CDR2 SMNVEV (reference sequence). The CDR3 runs 15 residues. Full variable domain (rest looked up from reference TRBV27 and TRBJ1-4): EAQVTQNPRYLITVTGKKLTVTCSQNMNHEYMSWYRQDPGLGLRQIYYSMNVEVTDKGDVPEGYKVSRKEKRNFPLILESPSPNQTSLYFCASSSRDTTHEKLFFGSGTQLSVL.

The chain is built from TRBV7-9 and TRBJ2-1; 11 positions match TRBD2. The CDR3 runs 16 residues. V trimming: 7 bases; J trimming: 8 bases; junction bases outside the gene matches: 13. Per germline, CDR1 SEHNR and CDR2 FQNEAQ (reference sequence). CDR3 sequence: CASNPDSGGVVDEQFF. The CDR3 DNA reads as TGTGCCAGCAACCCCGATAGCGGGGGGGTTGTAGATGAGCAGTTCTTC.

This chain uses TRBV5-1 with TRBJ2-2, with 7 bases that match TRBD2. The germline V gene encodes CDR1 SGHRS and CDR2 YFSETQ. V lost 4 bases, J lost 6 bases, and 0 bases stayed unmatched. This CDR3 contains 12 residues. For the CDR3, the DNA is TGCGCCAGCAGCCGGGGGGCCGGGGAGCTGTTTTTT. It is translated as CASSRGAGELFF.

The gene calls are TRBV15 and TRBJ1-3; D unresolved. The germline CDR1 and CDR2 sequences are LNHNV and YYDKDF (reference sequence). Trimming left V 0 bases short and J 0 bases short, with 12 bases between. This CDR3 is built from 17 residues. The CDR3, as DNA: TGTGCCACCAGCAGAGATCTGGGAACTAGCTCTGGAAACACCATATATTTT. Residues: CATSRDLGTSSGNTIYF.

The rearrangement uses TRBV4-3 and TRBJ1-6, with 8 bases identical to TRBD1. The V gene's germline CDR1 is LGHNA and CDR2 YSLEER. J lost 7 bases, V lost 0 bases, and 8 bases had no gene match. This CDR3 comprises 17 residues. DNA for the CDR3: TGCGCCAGCAGCCAAGAAACCCAGGGGGCTCCAAATTCACCCCTCCACTTT. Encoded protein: CASSQETQGAPNSPLHF.

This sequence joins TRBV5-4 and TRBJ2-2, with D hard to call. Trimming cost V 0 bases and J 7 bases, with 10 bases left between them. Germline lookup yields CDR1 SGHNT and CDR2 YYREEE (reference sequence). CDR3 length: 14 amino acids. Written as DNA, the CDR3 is TGTGCCAGCAGCTTGGCCCTATTGAGCGGGGAGCTGTTTTTT. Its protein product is CASSLALLSGELFF.

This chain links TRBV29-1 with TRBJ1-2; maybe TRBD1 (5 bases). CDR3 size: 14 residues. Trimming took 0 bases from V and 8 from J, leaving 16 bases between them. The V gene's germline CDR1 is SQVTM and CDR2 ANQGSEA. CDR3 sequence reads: CSVEDKGRTSGYTF. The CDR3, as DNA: TGCAGCGTTGAAGATAAGGGGCGGACGTCCGGCTACACCTTC.

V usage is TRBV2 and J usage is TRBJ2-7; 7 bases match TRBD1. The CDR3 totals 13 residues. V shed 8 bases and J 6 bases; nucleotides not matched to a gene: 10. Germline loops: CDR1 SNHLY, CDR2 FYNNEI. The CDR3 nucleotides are TGTGCCAGCGGCCTCGGACAGGCGGGCGAGCAGTACGTC. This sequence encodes CASGLGQAGEQYV.

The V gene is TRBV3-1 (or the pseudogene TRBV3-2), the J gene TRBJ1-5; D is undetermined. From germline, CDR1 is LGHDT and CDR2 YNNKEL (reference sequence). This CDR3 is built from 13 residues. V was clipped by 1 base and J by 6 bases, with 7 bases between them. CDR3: CASSQVGGQPQHF. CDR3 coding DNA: TGTGCCAGCAGCCAAGTCGGCGGTCAGCCCCAGCATTTT.

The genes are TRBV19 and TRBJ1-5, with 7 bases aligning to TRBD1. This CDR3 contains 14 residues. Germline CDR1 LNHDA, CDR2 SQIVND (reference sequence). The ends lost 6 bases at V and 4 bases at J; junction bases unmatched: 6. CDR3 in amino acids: CASRTTGTNQPQHF. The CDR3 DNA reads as TGTGCCAGTAGAACGACAGGGACGAATCAGCCCCAGCATTTT.

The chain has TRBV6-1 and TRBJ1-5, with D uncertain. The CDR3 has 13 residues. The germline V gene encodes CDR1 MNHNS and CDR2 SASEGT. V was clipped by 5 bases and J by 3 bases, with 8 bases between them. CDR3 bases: TGTGCCAGCAGTTTACTCGACAATCAGCCCCAGCATTTT. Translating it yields CASSLLDNQPQHF.

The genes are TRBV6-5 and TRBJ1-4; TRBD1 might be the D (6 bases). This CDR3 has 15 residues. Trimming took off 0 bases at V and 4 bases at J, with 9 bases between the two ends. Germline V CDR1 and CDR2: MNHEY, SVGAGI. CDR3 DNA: TGTGCCAGCAGTTACTCAGGACAGCATAATGAAAAACTGTTTTTT. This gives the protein CASSYSGQHNEKLFF.

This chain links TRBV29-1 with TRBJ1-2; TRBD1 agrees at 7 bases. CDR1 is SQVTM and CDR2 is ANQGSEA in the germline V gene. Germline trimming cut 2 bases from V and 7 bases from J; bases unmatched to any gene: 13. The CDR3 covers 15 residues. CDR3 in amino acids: CSVERQGGVMRGYTF. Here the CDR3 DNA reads TGCAGCGTTGAAAGACAGGGTGGGGTTATGCGTGGCTACACCTTC.

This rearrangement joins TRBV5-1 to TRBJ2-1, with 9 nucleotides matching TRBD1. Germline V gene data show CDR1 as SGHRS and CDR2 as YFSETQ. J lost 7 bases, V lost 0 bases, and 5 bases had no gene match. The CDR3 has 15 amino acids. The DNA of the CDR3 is TGCGCCAGCAGCTTGGACGGGACAGGGTGGAATGAGCAGTTCTTC. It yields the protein CASSLDGTGWNEQFF. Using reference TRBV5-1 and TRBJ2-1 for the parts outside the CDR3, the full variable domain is KAGVTQTPRYLIKTRGQQVTLSCSPISGHRSVSWYQQTPGQGLQFLFEYFSETQRNKGNFPGRFSGRQFSNSRSEMNVSTLELGDSALYLCASSLDGTGWNEQFFGPGTRLTVL.